The rows below give T cell receptor beta chains drawn from one sample of a study of shared clonotypes between healthy human individuals. TCRdb's table, derived via immunoSEQ multiplex PCR, lists solely in-frame clones and lacks some. There are about 2.4 million clones in the sample; around 94% occur only once, and 0.14% lies in the top ten. The sequencing sample was made of naive CD4+ T cells sorted from blood. The receptor source for this set is a man younger than 35 in good health. Each CDR3 is given with its conserved first and last residue. Rows give clone size only sometimes, using once, few, many, or a class for an expanded clone.

CDR3 protein: CASSGSGGILYNEQFF
V gene: TRBV6-1
clone size: -

CDR3 protein: CASSIDAGGTDTQYF
V gene: TRBV19
clone size: -

CDR3 protein: CASRTGGHAVNTEAFF
V gene: TRBV5-1
clone size: -

CDR3 protein: CASSRTGGRETQYF
V gene: TRBV28
clone size: -

CDR3 protein: CASSETTGEGGELFF
V gene: TRBV5-1
clone size: -

CDR3 protein: CASSMTGTPVRSGANVLTF
V gene: TRBV19
clone size: once

CDR3 protein: CASSVGLDMTAGELFF
V gene: TRBV9
clone size: -

CDR3 protein: CAWSLTGRGDQPQHF
V gene: TRBV30
clone size: -

CDR3 protein: CASSSQGLAGMEQFF
V gene: TRBV9
clone size: -

CDR3 protein: CASSLMGQGAYNEQFF
V gene: TRBV5-1
clone size: -

CDR3 protein: CASSEWASGSYNEQFF
V gene: TRBV25-1
clone size: -

CDR3 protein: CASSLGPENIQYF
V gene: TRBV5-1
clone size: -

CDR3 protein: CASSFRRTMNTEAFF
V gene: TRBV13
clone size: -

CDR3 protein: CATSRDKGSGNTIYF
V gene: TRBV15
clone size: -

CDR3 protein: CAITPGGDSPLHF
V gene: TRBV10-3
clone size: once

CDR3 protein: CAISVGQVLGETQYF
V gene: TRBV10-3
clone size: -

CDR3 protein: CASSYSTNQPQHF
V gene: TRBV6-5
clone size: -

CDR3 protein: CASSRWTAQETQYF
V gene: TRBV5-1
clone size: -

CDR3 protein: CASSLSGRETNTEAFF
V gene: TRBV5-1
clone size: -

CDR3 protein: CASRHPQGNNGYTF
V gene: TRBV28
clone size: -

CDR3 protein: CASSKEKRETYEQYF
V gene: TRBV21-1
clone size: -

CDR3 protein: CASSPGTGLNYGYTF
V gene: TRBV5-6
clone size: -

CDR3 protein: CAWSFGRSYEQYF
V gene: TRBV30
clone size: -

CDR3 protein: CAWSVRSGTEQYF
V gene: TRBV30
clone size: once

CDR3 protein: CASSGAGGSTDTQYF
V gene: TRBV5-4
clone size: -

CDR3 protein: CASTAAGTVNTEAFF
V gene: TRBV6-1
clone size: -

CDR3 protein: CASSPRFLGTDTQYF
V gene: TRBV18
clone size: -

CDR3 protein: CASSVIGAENYGYTF
V gene: TRBV9
clone size: -

CDR3 protein: CASSIVGGFGEQYF
V gene: TRBV19
clone size: -

CDR3 protein: CASSEPVNTEAFF
V gene: TRBV25-1
clone size: -

CDR3 protein: CATSVTGSTQETQYF
V gene: TRBV15
clone size: once

CDR3 protein: CASSRQGGPDTQYF
V gene: TRBV28
clone size: -

CDR3 protein: CASSYKSISETQYF
V gene: TRBV6-5
clone size: -

CDR3 protein: CASSEAYRFGANEKLFF
V gene: TRBV6-1
clone size: -

CDR3 protein: CASTLGQGNYGYTF
V gene: TRBV5-4
clone size: -

CDR3 protein: CASSILGQGEDTEAFF
V gene: TRBV28
clone size: once

CDR3 protein: CASSYSVARGGELFF
V gene: TRBV6-5
clone size: -

CDR3 protein: CASRETVVGNTIYF
V gene: TRBV11-2
clone size: -

CDR3 protein: CASSLTGVSPLHF
V gene: TRBV7-3
clone size: -

CDR3 protein: CASSLGYGGSSTDTQYF
V gene: TRBV5-4
clone size: -

CDR3 protein: CAIGGGKETQYF
V gene: TRBV6-5
clone size: once

CDR3 protein: CASSSTDSYEQYF
V gene: TRBV5-4
clone size: -

CDR3 protein: CASSIGGYQPQHF
V gene: TRBV19
clone size: -

CDR3 protein: CSVEKGVGEQYF
V gene: TRBV29-1
clone size: -

CDR3 protein: CASSQERSQGKAFF
V gene: TRBV4-3
clone size: -

CDR3 protein: CASSQDIAVSTDTQYF
V gene: TRBV4-3
clone size: -

CDR3 protein: CAIRQGSDTQYF
V gene: TRBV10-3
clone size: -

CDR3 protein: CAWSVWDSEAEDLFF
V gene: TRBV30
clone size: -

CDR3 protein: CASSVWVTTDTQYF
V gene: TRBV9
clone size: -

CDR3 protein: CSGKEFSLYNEQFF
V gene: TRBV29-1
clone size: -

CDR3 protein: CASSPTANYEQYF
V gene: TRBV18
clone size: -

CDR3 protein: CASSPRGFFREGTEAFF
V gene: TRBV5-8
clone size: -

CDR3 protein: CASSLWYQETQYF
V gene: TRBV11-2
clone size: -

CDR3 protein: CASSEPGGTGVRQRYGYTF
V gene: TRBV6-1
clone size: -

CDR3 protein: CASSQGPGRGPEAFF
V gene: TRBV5-1
clone size: -

CDR3 protein: CASSRDRDRYNEQFF
V gene: TRBV5-1
clone size: -

CDR3 protein: CAIKGGGETQYF
V gene: TRBV10-3
clone size: -

CDR3 protein: CASSGTRRGTDTQYF
V gene: TRBV6-1
clone size: -

CDR3 protein: CASSKAGPTETQYF
V gene: TRBV7-8
clone size: -

CDR3 protein: CASSRAQLVQHEQYF
V gene: TRBV6-6
clone size: once